This TCR beta chain was captured by sequencing in a study of cytomegalovirus exposure and HLA in healthy donors. Findings and limits, study-wide: Reportedly, a later analysis found an Asian-associated ancestry cluster had fewer N-insertions than the roughly 700-donor mean. It was likely that a cluster of highly shared sequence variants was a sequencing artifact.

The PCR employed 60 Vbeta primers together with 13 Jbeta primers. Here immunoSEQ multiplex PCR was the method, and the copy in TCRdb shows in-frame clones only, minus some. Counted here are 60,000 to 70,000 clones, around four fifths occurring once; the ten biggest clones make up about 4.5%. The CDR3 sequence is 19 residues long. Germline V CDR1 and CDR2: GTSNPN, SVGIG (reference sequence). V was clipped by 0 bases and J by 4 bases; unmatched bases: 19. This clone was seen a few times. Antigen specificity is unknown. The sequencing sample was made of PBMCs. V usage is TRBV30 and J usage is TRBJ2-3, with 7 positions matching TRBD2. The TCR originated in a woman between 25 and 40 years old in good health and CMV-seronegative. The CDR3 DNA sequence: TGTGCCTGGAGTGTATACGAATTAGGATGGGCGGGGGAATCAGATACGCAGTATTTT. It codes for CAWSVYELGWAGESDTQYF.